This TCR beta chain was recovered during a study of blood T cell repertoires in COVID-19. Looking at the study overall: Collection of acute and convalescent COVID-19 samples took place in the United States, Italy and Spain.

V gave up 3 bases and J gave up 5 bases; unmatched junction bases: 7. Germline lookup yields CDR1 MNHNS and CDR2 SASEGT. The length of the CDR3 is 15 residues. Seattle enrolled patients during active infection and tracked them longitudinally. Assay: immunoSEQ multiplex PCR; the TCRdb copy retains only in-frame clones and omits some. The sample shows about 160,000 clones, roughly 82% of them seen only once. Sequencing used peripheral blood. The clonotype comes from a woman between 40 and 55 years old with COVID-19, enrolled during active disease. The rearrangement links TRBV6-1 to TRBJ2-5; TRBD1 matches 9 bases. CDR3 DNA sequence: TGTGCCAGCAGTGACCCGGGACAGGGTGGGGAGACCCAGTACTTC. Its protein product is CASSDPGQGGETQYF.